These T cell receptor beta chains were read from a single sample in a study of T cells in Graves' hyperthyroidism and ophthalmopathy. TCRdb used MiXCR to reprocess the multiplex PCR reads, holding one entry per CDR3 protein. Among 360,000 or so distinct CDR3 sequences, nearly 15% were seen once, and the ten largest hold roughly 19%. What was sequenced was blood. The origin of the receptors is an older woman with Graves' ophthalmopathy. Each CDR3 is given with its conserved first and last residue.

V gene	J gene	CDR3 protein
TRBV12-3/TRBV12-4	TRBJ2-2	CASSDASRVLGELFF
TRBV7-2	TRBJ1-3	CASSARHGERPGNTIYF
TRBV27	TRBJ2-4	CASSPGLSRAKNIQYF
TRBV18	TRBJ1-1	CASSPGTGRMNTEAFF
TRBV28	TRBJ2-1	CASSRGLAGAYNEQFF
TRBV20-1	TRBJ1-1	CSASAVPWGNTEAFF
TRBV12-3/TRBV12-4	TRBJ2-2	CASRMTGGPTGELFF
TRBV7-2	TRBJ2-5	CASSLALAGGQETQYF
TRBV10-3	TRBJ2-1	CAISESGLAGGGEQFF
TRBV6-1	TRBJ2-7	CASSVWDRNAEQYF
TRBV18	TRBJ1-5	CASSPGPYSNQPQHF
TRBV18	TRBJ1-6	CASSPTTGGKNSPLHF
TRBV7-3	TRBJ2-1	CASSLSGGNTYNEQFF
TRBV6-1	TRBJ1-1	CASSRDFSGVSTEAFF
TRBV7-9	TRBJ2-1	CASSTPGLVLFF
TRBV27	TRBJ1-5	CASSLIGPTDYSNQPQHF
TRBV6-1	TRBJ2-7	CASRDRGIFYEQYF
TRBV20-1	TRBJ2-5	CSAQRNIQETQYF
TRBV5-1	TRBJ2-1	CASSFGLAGLSYNEQFF
TRBV4-1	TRBJ2-5	CASSQDLMETQYF
TRBV13	TRBJ1-1	CASSLGRGETEAFF
TRBV5-1	TRBJ1-4	CAGSLGGTNEKLFF
TRBV7-9	TRBJ2-5	CASSLFGGTEETQYF
TRBV15	TRBJ1-4	CATSWGQGEEKLFF
TRBV25-1	TRBJ2-7	CASSDFAYEQYF
TRBV25-1	TRBJ2-1	CASSGFTGGIGNEQFF
TRBV20-1	TRBJ2-6	CSAEDRGRISGANVLTF
TRBV20-1	TRBJ1-5	CSARGEYQPQHF
TRBV6-1	TRBJ2-1	CASTLASGLDEQFF
TRBV28	TRBJ2-3	CASSFRDSLIDTQYF
TRBV7-2	TRBJ2-5	CASSNRADQETQYF
TRBV20-1	TRBJ1-2	CSARGGESNYGYTF
TRBV10-2	TRBJ2-1	CASSEAAGVPNEQFF
TRBV19	TRBJ2-7	CASSPGHRYEQYF
TRBV5-1	TRBJ2-2	CASSPGLAGGPSGELFF
TRBV6-1	TRBJ1-3	CASSTGAGTERNTIYF
TRBV3-1	TRBJ1-1	CASSRGSRMNTEAFF
TRBV5-1	TRBJ2-5	CASSVGVEETQYF
TRBV5-1	TRBJ2-7	CASSLPGLAGEWIDEQYF
TRBV9	TRBJ2-3	CASSVAGRSLTDTQYF
TRBV2	TRBJ1-1	CASRGTGMNTEAFF
TRBV29-1	TRBJ2-7	CSVVGSNEQYF
TRBV29-1	TRBJ2-2	CSVRWGNTGELSF
TRBV10-2	TRBJ2-5	CASRGQGRGETQYF
TRBV5-6	TRBJ1-4	CASSLFMQGTGPNEKLFF
TRBV6-1	TRBJ2-1	CASSSYYNEQFF
TRBV28	TRBJ2-3	CASSPLAPWADTQYF
TRBV20-1	TRBJ2-1	CSALGLADYNEQFF
TRBV5-1	TRBJ2-3	CASSFLAGSRTDTQYF
TRBV27	TRBJ2-3	CASSPPLGTSGKWGTDTQYF
TRBV5-8	TRBJ2-2	CASSAIAGNTGELFF
TRBV27	TRBJ2-3	CASSLSGVPAAQYF
TRBV18	TRBJ1-2	CASSPTQRPNYGYTF
TRBV19	TRBJ1-5	CAGTFGGNQPQHF
TRBV29-1	TRBJ1-1	CSVESFGPGAEAFF
TRBV6-1	TRBJ2-1	CASSNRDAHDEQFF
TRBV12-3/TRBV12-4	TRBJ2-4	CASSYGTSLAKNIQYF
TRBV19	TRBJ2-5	CASSIHRGMRETQYF
TRBV6-2/TRBV6-3	TRBJ2-7	CASSPEGGRFGEQYF